This record covers a single T cell receptor beta chain. TCRdb's table, derived via immunoSEQ multiplex PCR, lists solely in-frame clones and lacks some. The data contain 65,000 to 75,000 clones, roughly 90% of them singletons. V gave up 7 bases and J gave up 3 bases; unmatched junction bases: 8. Germline V gene sequence: CDR1 LNHDA, CDR2 SQIVND (reference sequence). This CDR3 is 14 amino acids long. These data come from a study of blood T cell repertoires in COVID-19. Background on the study: PBMCs, B-cell-depleted T cells, or T cells were the source of the cDNA or gDNA that made up the material.

Sequencing was carried out using peripheral blood. The receptor was derived from a man aged 45-65 years with active COVID-19. The chain has TRBV19 and TRBJ2-7; 8 nucleotides align to TRBD1. CDR3: CASTSQTGVYEQYF. The CDR3 DNA is TGTGCCAGTACATCCCAGACAGGGGTCTACGAGCAGTACTTC.